This TCR beta chain was recovered during a study of early T cells in non-severe SARS-CoV-2 infection. About the research overall: Sequencing input comprised bulk RNA from unsorted whole blood; chain pairing was not available.

Overall study results and limits: VDJdb-based annotation leaned toward anti-spike CD8 responses and missed private and CD4 specificities.

A word on this clonotype: What it recognizes is unknown.

The TCR library protocol attached unique molecular identifiers to the individual cDNA molecules. TCRdb passed the 5' RACE reads through MiXCR, listing each CDR3 protein once. The profile shows fewer than 60,000 distinct CDR3 sequences, over 8% of them singletons. The V segment lost 6 bases and the J segment 5 bases; nucleotides outside the gene matches: 7. CDR1 is MNHNS, CDR2 SASEGT, per germline. The CDR3 runs to 14 residues. The chain carries TRBV6-1 and TRBJ2-7; 10 bases map to TRBD2. The sequenced sample was whole blood, obtained at baseline. The sequence came from an adult who was a healthcare worker with PCR-confirmed SARS-CoV-2 infection or an uninfected control (not recorded which). CDR3 sequence (DNA): TGTGCCAGCAGAAACGGGGGACTAGCGCACGAGCAGTACTTC. This sequence encodes CASRNGGLAHEQYF.